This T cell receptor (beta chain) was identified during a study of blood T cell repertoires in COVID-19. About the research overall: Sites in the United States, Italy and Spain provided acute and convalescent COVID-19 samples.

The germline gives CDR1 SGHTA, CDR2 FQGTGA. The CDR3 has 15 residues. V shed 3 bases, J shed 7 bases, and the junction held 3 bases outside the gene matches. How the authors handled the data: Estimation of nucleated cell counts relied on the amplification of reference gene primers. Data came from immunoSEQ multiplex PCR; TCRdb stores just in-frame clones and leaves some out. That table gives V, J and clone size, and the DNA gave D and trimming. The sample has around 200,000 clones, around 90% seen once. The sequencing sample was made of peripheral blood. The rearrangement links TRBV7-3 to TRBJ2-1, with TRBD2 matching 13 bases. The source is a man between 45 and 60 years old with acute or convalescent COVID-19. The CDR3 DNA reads TGTGCCAGCAGCTTCGGACTAGCGGGAGTTAATGAGCAGTTCTTC. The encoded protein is CASSFGLAGVNEQFF. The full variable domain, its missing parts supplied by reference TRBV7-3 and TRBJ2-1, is GAGVSQTPSNKVTEKGKYVELRCDPISGHTALYWYRQSLGQGPEFLIYFQGTGAADDSGLPNDRFFAVRPEGSVSTLKIQRTERGDSAVYLCASSFGLAGVNEQFFGPGTRLTVL.